This T cell receptor beta chain was recorded in a study of blood T cell repertoires in COVID-19. J gave up 9 bases and V 4 bases, and 9 bases lay outside the gene matches. The germline CDR1 and CDR2 sequences are SGDLS and YYNGEE. The CDR3 consists of 15 residues. Produced via immunoSEQ multiplex PCR; TCRdb's table is partial and in-frame only. The data show approximately 90,000 clones, roughly four fifths seen once. Material for sequencing was peripheral blood. The TCR comes from an elderly woman with acute or convalescent COVID-19. V usage is TRBV9 and J usage is TRBJ1-6, with 8 bases identical to TRBD1. CDR3 DNA sequence: TGTGCCAGCAGCTCCCCCAGGGGGCCCTTTTCACCCCTCCACTTT. Translated, it gives CASSSPRGPFSPLHF. The complete variable domain, with remaining parts taken from reference TRBV9 and TRBJ1-6, reads DSGVTQTPKHLITATGQRVTLRCSPRSGDLSVYWYQQSLDQGLQFLIQYYNGEERAKGNILERFSAQQFPDLHSELNLSSLELGDSALYFCASSSPRGPFSPLHFGNGTRLTVT.